Following are 30 T cell receptor beta chains from one sample sequenced in a study of blood T cell repertoires in COVID-19. Using immunoSEQ multiplex PCR, the repertoire was profiled, and TCRdb retains in-frame clones only, with some absent. The sample has more than 150,000 clones, 89% seen once. Sample: peripheral blood. Receptors originate from a man in his forties with acute or convalescent COVID-19.

V is TRBV12-3 or TRBV12-4 and J is TRBJ1-5; D perhaps matches TRBD1 (6 bases). Trimming cost V 5 bases and J 7 bases, with 12 bases left between them. The CDR3 loop spans 13 amino acids. CDR3 DNA sequence: TGTGCCAGCAGTCCAGGGGAGGGACAGCCCCAGCATTTT. Translated: CASSPGEGQPQHF.

V and J are TRBV20-1 and TRBJ2-7; tentatively, D is TRBD1 (6 bases). Trimming removed 3 bases from V and 4 bases from J, with 13 bases in between. The length of the CDR3 is 13 residues. Germline values: CDR1 DFQATT, CDR2 SNEGSKA (reference sequence). CDR3 nucleotides: TGCAGTGCTAGTGGGCAGGGGATTTACGAGCAGTACTTC. Its protein product is CSASGQGIYEQYF.

This clone occurred once. The chain joins TRBV30 to TRBJ1-2, with D maybe TRBD1 (6 bases). The CDR3 length is 17 residues. CDR1 GTSNPN and CDR2 SVGIG come from the germline V gene (reference sequence). Trimming left V 0 bases short and J 8 bases short, with 25 bases between. The CDR3 spells CAWSVFGLGGGPHGYTF. DNA of the CDR3: TGTGCCTGGAGTGTATTTGGCCTTGGGGGCGGGCCTCACGGCTACACCTTC. Together with reference TRBV30 and TRBJ1-2, the CDR3 gives the full variable domain: SQTIHQWPATLVQPVGSPLSLECTVEGTSNPNLYWYRQAAGRGLQLLFYSVGIGQISSEVPQNLSASRPQDRQFILSSKKLLLSDSGFYLCAWSVFGLGGGPHGYTFGSGTRLTVV.

This clone was seen just once. The J gene is TRBJ2-7, the V gene TRBV13; D ambiguous. With 5 bases removed from V and 6 bases from J, the gap between germline ends came to 8 bases. This CDR3 has 11 residues. The germline gives CDR1 PRHDT, CDR2 FYEKMQ (reference sequence). For the CDR3, the DNA is TGTGCCAGCAGCCCTTACACCGAGCAGTACTTC. Amino acids: CASSPYTEQYF.

The chain uses TRBV9 and TRBJ1-1, with a weak D call TRBD1 (6 bases). V was pared by 0 bases and J by 10 bases, with 13 bases between. The germline V gene encodes CDR1 SGDLS and CDR2 YYNGEE. This CDR3 has 13 residues. CDR3 sequence: CASSVATDSLAFF. CDR3 in DNA: TGTGCCAGCAGCGTAGCTACGGACAGCTTAGCTTTCTTT.

The V call is TRBV2, the J call TRBJ2-7; TRBD1 is a possible D gene (6 bases). Germline loops: CDR1 SNHLY, CDR2 FYNNEI. CDR3 size: 13 residues. V dropped 4 bases and J dropped 3 bases, with 10 bases sitting between them. CDR3 protein: CASSAGHLYEQYF. CDR3 in DNA: TGTGCCAGCAGTGCGGGACACCTCTACGAGCAGTACTTC.

V gene TRBV2 combines with J gene TRBJ1-3, with TRBD1 as a possible D gene (5 bases). Germline-derived CDR1 and CDR2 are SNHLY and FYNNEI. Trimming took 6 bases from V and 0 from J, leaving 6 bases between them. This CDR3 region has 13 residues. The CDR3 region is CASRGLSGNTIYF. The CDR3 coding sequence is TGTGCCAGCAGGGGGCTCTCTGGAAACACCATATATTTT.

The genes are TRBV28 and TRBJ1-5; 8 bases are a match to TRBD1. The V and J ends lost 3 bases and 6 bases, in that order; junction bases with no gene match: 10. Germline CDR1 reads MDHEN; CDR2 reads SYDVKM. This CDR3 is built from 16 residues. The CDR3 region is CASSFLGQGIIQPQHF. The CDR3 DNA is TGTGCCAGCAGTTTTTTAGGACAGGGTATAATTCAGCCCCAGCATTTT.

The V gene is TRBV3-1 (or the pseudogene TRBV3-2), the J gene TRBJ2-7, with D hard to call. Per germline, CDR1 LGHDT and CDR2 YNNKEL (reference sequence). V was shortened by 6 bases and J by 0 bases, with 9 bases between the two germline ends. The CDR3 extends over 13 amino acids. CDR3 protein: CASSLFSSYEQYF. The DNA for the CDR3 is TGTGCCAGCAGTCTATTTAGCTCCTACGAGCAGTACTTC.

The chain is built from TRBV5-5 and TRBJ2-2; D perhaps matches TRBD1 (7 bases). Germline loops: CDR1 SGHKS, CDR2 YYEKEE (reference sequence). The CDR3 has 16 amino acids. Trimming shortened V by 4 bases and J by 2 bases, and 15 bases separated the two germline ends. The CDR3 is CASSQEGAPNTGELFF. The DNA of the CDR3 is TGTGCCAGCAGCCAGGAGGGGGCCCCTAACACCGGGGAGCTGTTTTTT.

This sequence joins TRBV5-1 and TRBJ2-5, with 13 bases aligning to TRBD2. The CDR3 has 15 amino acids. Germline-derived CDR1 and CDR2 are SGHRS and YFSETQ. The V gene end was trimmed by 1 base and the J gene end by 4 bases; junction bases not matched to a gene: 1. For the CDR3, the DNA is TGCGCCAGCAGCTTGACTAGCGGGGGGGGAGAGACCCAGTACTTC. It codes for CASSLTSGGGETQYF.

The J gene is TRBJ2-2, the V gene TRBV15; possible D gene TRBD1, 5 bases. In germline, CDR1 is LNHNV, CDR2 YYDKDF (reference sequence). This CDR3 comprises 12 residues. Trimming shortened V by 2 bases and J by 8 bases, and 6 bases separated the two germline ends. The CDR3 DNA sequence: TGTGCCACCAGCAGACGGACAGGGGAGCTGTTTTTT. This codes for CATSRRTGELFF. Variable domain in full (rest from reference TRBV15 and TRBJ2-2): DAMVIQNPRYQVTQFGKPVTLSCSQTLNHNVMYWYQQKSSQAPKLLFHYYDKDFNNEADTPDNFQSRRPNTSFCFLDIRSPGLGDTAMYLCATSRRTGELFFGEGSRLTVL.

This clone was observed a single time. The rearrangement links TRBV2 to TRBJ2-7; D unresolved. Germline V gene lookup returns CDR1 SNHLY and CDR2 FYNNEI. The CDR3 is 12 residues long. The V end was cut by 6 bases, the J end by 2 bases, with 8 bases between. The CDR3 is CASSPGTYEQYF. The DNA of the CDR3 is TGTGCCAGCAGCCCAGGTACCTACGAGCAGTACTTC.

The rearrangement links TRBV19 to TRBJ1-6, with D tentatively TRBD1 (6 bases). Germline V gene data show CDR1 as LNHDA and CDR2 as SQIVND (reference sequence). The germline V and J ends were trimmed by 8 bases and 9 bases, with 20 bases remaining between them. The CDR3 consists of 15 residues. This CDR3 is CASSQLGGLGSPLHF. The CDR3 DNA reads as TGTGCCAGTTCCCAGTTGGGGGGGCTGGGTTCACCCCTCCACTTT.

The chain couples TRBV30 to TRBJ1-2, with a weak D call TRBD1 (5 bases). With 2 bases removed from V and 2 bases from J, the gap between germline ends came to 9 bases. This CDR3 has 13 amino acids. Germline V CDR1 and CDR2: GTSNPN, SVGIG (reference sequence). The CDR3 DNA reads TGTGCCTGGAGTTCCGGGGGGAACTATGGCTACACCTTC. It codes for CAWSSGGNYGYTF.

The J gene is TRBJ2-5, the V gene TRBV18, with 7 nucleotides matching TRBD2. With 0 bases clipped from V and 13 bases from J, the junction kept 23 bases outside the gene matches. The V gene's germline CDR1 is KGHSH and CDR2 LQKENI. The CDR3 contains 18 residues. The CDR3 nucleotides read TGTGCCAGCTCACCACCGTGGCGCGGGGGACGGACTGGTTTTTCTCTGTACTTC. This codes for CASSPPWRGGRTGFSLYF.

The V call is TRBV2, the J call TRBJ2-3; D perhaps matches TRBD1 (6 bases). The CDR3 extends over 15 amino acids. V lost 3 bases, J lost 3 bases, and 13 bases lay in between. Germline values: CDR1 SNHLY, CDR2 FYNNEI. The CDR3 here is CASSEYQGRTDTQYF. The CDR3, as DNA: TGTGCCAGCAGTGAGTACCAGGGGCGGACAGATACGCAGTATTTT.

This chain connects TRBV14 to TRBJ2-5; 14 bases are shared with TRBD2. V lost 1 base, J lost 0 bases, and 4 bases stayed unmatched. Germline V gene lookup returns CDR1 SGHDN and CDR2 FVKESK. The CDR3 spans 18 residues. DNA of the CDR3: TGTGCCAGCAGCCAAGTCCGGACTAGCGGGGGGTACCAAGAGACCCAGTACTTC. Its protein product is CASSQVRTSGGYQETQYF.

This rearrangement joins TRBV5-4 to TRBJ2-1; 12 bases match TRBD2. The CDR3 totals 16 residues. V trimming: 4 bases; J trimming: 4 bases; junction bases outside the gene matches: 6. Germline-derived CDR1 and CDR2 are SGHNT and YYREEE (reference sequence). The CDR3 loop is CASSQPSGGAYNEQFF. CDR3 DNA sequence: TGTGCCAGCAGCCAACCTAGCGGGGGGGCGTACAATGAGCAGTTCTTC.

The chain joins TRBV6-2 or TRBV6-3 to TRBJ1-5; D ambiguous. Between the trimmed V and J ends, which lost 1 base and 1 base, there was a span of 11 bases. CDR3 length: 16 amino acids. Germline CDR1 is MNHEY and CDR2 is SVGEGT. CDR3 region: CASSYFTGLSNQPQHF. CDR3 nucleotide sequence: TGTGCCAGCAGTTACTTTACGGGGTTGAGCAATCAGCCCCAGCATTTT.

V usage is TRBV7-8 and J usage is TRBJ2-7; tentatively, D is TRBD2 (6 bases). Germline lookup yields CDR1 SGHVS and CDR2 FQNEAQ. This CDR3 is built from 13 residues. Trimming stripped 3 bases from V and 2 bases from J, with 8 bases between. This chain's CDR3 is CASSLGGTYEQYF. DNA of the CDR3: TGTGCCAGCAGCTTGGGCGGGACCTACGAGCAGTACTTC.

The chain employs TRBV12-5 and TRBJ1-1; 8 bases fit TRBD1. The germline V gene has CDR1 LGHNT and CDR2 FRNRAP. This CDR3 spans 13 amino acids. J lost 4 bases, V lost 6 bases, and 4 bases had no gene match. This CDR3 is CASGITGGTEAFF. The CDR3 nucleotides read TGTGCTAGTGGCATCACAGGGGGCACTGAAGCTTTCTTT.

The chain uses TRBV16 and TRBJ2-7; 12 bases are a match to TRBD2. The germline V gene has CDR1 KGHSY and CDR2 FQNENV. CDR3 length: 15 residues. V was clipped by 3 bases and J by 2 bases; unmatched bases: 2. The CDR3 here is CASSQTSGGPYEQYF. DNA for the CDR3: TGTGCCAGCAGCCAGACTAGCGGGGGACCCTACGAGCAGTACTTC.

This chain uses TRBV3-1 (or the pseudogene TRBV3-2) with TRBJ2-7, with 7 positions matching TRBD1. The germline V gene has CDR1 LGHDT and CDR2 YNNKEL (reference sequence). V was clipped by 4 bases and J by 3 bases; unmatched bases: 3. The CDR3 consists of 13 residues. CDR3 nucleotides: TGTGCCAGCAGCCCCGGGACAGACTACGAGCAGTACTTC. Its protein product is CASSPGTDYEQYF.

The rearrangement links TRBV6-4 to TRBJ2-3; 7 bases agree with TRBD2. The CDR3 spans 18 residues. After removal of 6 bases from V and 2 bases from J, the junction contained 17 bases not matched to a gene. CDR1 is MRHNA and CDR2 is SNTAGT in the germline V gene. CDR3 residues: CASSGRGTLRAHTDTQYF. DNA for the CDR3: TGTGCCAGCAGCGGGCGGGGGACCCTAAGGGCACACACAGATACGCAGTATTTT.

The rearrangement joins TRBV9 to TRBJ2-3; 15 bases are shared with TRBD2. Germline V lookup: CDR1 SGDLS, CDR2 YYNGEE. The CDR3 extends over 17 amino acids. Trimming took 0 bases from V and 4 from J; bases not matched to a gene: 3. The CDR3 region has the DNA TGTGCCAGCAGCGTAGGGACTAGCGGGGGGGCTCCAGATACGCAGTATTTT. Amino acids: CASSVGTSGGAPDTQYF.

The V call is TRBV30, the J call TRBJ1-3; D unresolved. This CDR3 comprises 13 residues. Germline assignment: CDR1 GTSNPN and CDR2 SVGIG (reference sequence). Trimming removed 6 bases from V and 0 bases from J, with 9 bases in between. The CDR3 sequence: CACRDNSGNTIYF. In DNA, the CDR3 is TGTGCCTGTCGAGACAACTCTGGAAACACCATATATTTT.

The genes are TRBV6-5 and TRBJ1-6, with 11 bases lining up with TRBD1. Trimming took 0 bases from V and 7 from J; bases not matched to a gene: 2. This CDR3 is 16 amino acids long. From germline, CDR1 is MNHEY and CDR2 SVGAGI. This CDR3 is CASSYSRTGGNSPLHF. The CDR3 coding sequence is TGTGCCAGCAGTTACTCGAGGACAGGGGGCAATTCACCCCTCCACTTT.

This rearrangement joins TRBV19 to TRBJ2-5; 13 bases agree with TRBD2. Germline V gene sequence: CDR1 LNHDA, CDR2 SQIVND (reference sequence). With V trimmed by 5 bases and J by 5 bases, 5 bases remained unmatched. The length of the CDR3 is 15 residues. Here the CDR3 DNA reads TGTGCCAGTAGTGTACTAGCGGGGGGGCTGGAGACCCAGTACTTC. It encodes CASSVLAGGLETQYF.

With regard to this clone: The sample contains more than one DNA sequence encoding this CDR3. V is TRBV12-3 or TRBV12-4 and J is TRBJ1-5; tentatively, D is TRBD1 (5 bases). The CDR3 runs to 13 residues. Trimming took 3 bases from V and 5 from J, leaving 8 bases between them. The DNA for the CDR3 is TGTGCCAGCAGTTTCTCGGGGGATCAGCCCCAGCATTTT. Translating it yields CASSFSGDQPQHF.